These 27 T cell receptor beta chains came from one sample sequenced in a study of blood T cell repertoires in COVID-19. Libraries were prepared by immunoSEQ multiplex PCR; TCRdb keeps only in-frame clonotypes and omits some of them. The table includes under 250,000 clones, around nine tenths detected once. Sequenced sample: peripheral blood. The receptors derive from a man between 18 and 29 years old with active or convalescent COVID-19.

In its sample, this clone was seen a few times. V gene TRBV5-1 combines with J gene TRBJ2-3, with D perhaps TRBD2 (5 bases). The CDR3 has 14 residues. Trimming removed 2 bases from V and 2 bases from J, with 9 bases in between. Looked up from germline, CDR1 is SGHRS and CDR2 is YFSETQ. The CDR3 coding sequence is TGCGCCAGCAGCTTAGCGGACTTCACAGATACGCAGTATTTT. It yields the protein CASSLADFTDTQYF. The full variable domain, rest sourced from reference TRBV5-1 and TRBJ2-3, is KAGVTQTPRYLIKTRGQQVTLSCSPISGHRSVSWYQQTPGQGLQFLFEYFSETQRNKGNFPGRFSGRQFSNSRSEMNVSTLELGDSALYLCASSLADFTDTQYFGPGTRLTVL.

This chain joins TRBV21-1 and TRBJ1-1; the D call of TRBD1 is as the table states it, not checked on the DNA. TRBV21-1 is annotated as a pseudogene. This CDR3 has 14 amino acids. CDR3 DNA sequence: TGTGCCAGCAGCAAAAGAGGGGGGAACACTGAAGCTTTCTTT. Encoded protein: CASSKRGGNTEAFF.

The chain employs TRBV11-2 and TRBJ1-2, with a possible D match to TRBD1 (6 bases). Trimming shortened V by 5 bases and J by 5 bases, and 15 bases separated the two germline ends. CDR1 SGHAT and CDR2 FQNNGV come from the germline V gene. The CDR3 extends over 14 amino acids. Written as DNA, the CDR3 is TGTGCCAGCAGCCATGGGGGCCGAGAATATGGCTACACCTTC. This translates into CASSHGGREYGYTF.

With regard to this clone: Relative to the germline gene, one junction end is altered; a read error may explain this. This rearrangement joins TRBV7-2 to TRBJ2-5; D may be TRBD2 (6 bases). Per germline, CDR1 SGHTA and CDR2 FQGNSA. The CDR3 has 14 residues. CDR3 amino acids: CASSRPGGSGALHF. DNA of the CDR3: TGTGCCAGCAGCCGTCCGGGTGGTAGCGGAGCCTTGCACTTC. The variable domain in full, with the rest retrieved from reference TRBV7-2 and TRBJ2-5, is GAGVSQSPSNKVTEKGKDVELRCDPISGHTALYWYRQSLGQGLEFLIYFQGNSAPDKSGLPSDRFSAERTGGSVSTLTIQRTQQEDSAVYLCASSRPGGSGALHFGPGTRLLVL.

The chain joins TRBV6-5 to TRBJ1-1; 7 positions agree with TRBD1. After removal of 0 bases from V and 6 bases from J, the junction contained 4 bases not matched to a gene. The CDR3 covers 14 residues. Germline V CDR1 and CDR2: MNHEY, SVGAGI. As DNA, the CDR3 is TGTGCCAGCAGTTACTCGGGACAGAGCTCTGAAGCTTTCTTT. It is translated as CASSYSGQSSEAFF.

The chain couples TRBV10-3 to TRBJ1-4; tentatively, D is TRBD1 (6 bases). Looked up from germline, CDR1 is ENHRY and CDR2 is SYGVKD. The CDR3 is made up of 13 amino acids. V was cut by 4 bases and J by 6 bases, with 9 bases left in between. The CDR3 DNA reads TGTGCCATCAGTGTGGGGGCCGATGAAAAACTGTTTTTT. Its translation is CAISVGADEKLFF.

V usage is TRBV19 and J usage is TRBJ2-7; a possible D gene is TRBD1 (6 bases). Trimming shortened V by 3 bases and J by 2 bases, and 8 bases separated the two germline ends. The CDR3 covers 13 residues. Per the germline V gene, CDR1 is LNHDA and CDR2 is SQIVND (reference sequence). Here the CDR3 reads CASSITGTYEQYF. DNA of the CDR3: TGTGCCAGTAGTATTACAGGGACCTACGAGCAGTACTTC.

The rearrangement uses TRBV5-1 and TRBJ1-1; 8 positions match TRBD1. The germline V gene has CDR1 SGHRS and CDR2 YFSETQ. Trimming removed 4 bases from V and 4 bases from J; junction bases left unmatched: 3. The CDR3 is 13 residues long. The CDR3 here is CASSQQGGTEAFF. The DNA of the CDR3 is TGCGCCAGCAGCCAACAGGGGGGCACTGAAGCTTTCTTT.

The CDR3 loop is CASSLDRGATGELFF. Here the CDR3 DNA reads TGTGCCAGCAGCTTAGACAGGGGGGCCACCGGGGAGCTGTTTTTT. The chain links TRBV7-9 to TRBJ2-2; 8 bases align to TRBD1. V lost 1 base and J lost 4; bases outside the gene matches: 2. The CDR3 extends over 15 amino acids. CDR1 is SEHNR and CDR2 is FQNEAQ in the germline V gene (reference sequence).

A single count supports this clone. The chain links TRBV3-1 (or the pseudogene TRBV3-2) to TRBJ1-1; 7 nucleotides agree with TRBD1. CDR1 is LGHDT and CDR2 is YNNKEL in the germline V gene (reference sequence). The CDR3 is 16 amino acids. V trimming: 4 bases; J trimming: 1 base; junction bases outside the gene matches: 9. DNA of the CDR3: TGTGCCAGCAGCCTGACAGGGTCAGGGGCGAACACTGAAGCTTTCTTT. It specifies CASSLTGSGANTEAFF.

The V gene is TRBV6-2 or TRBV6-3, the J gene TRBJ1-1; 7 bases line up with TRBD1. CDR1 is MNHEY and CDR2 is SVGEGT in the germline V gene. This CDR3 is built from 16 residues. V shed 2 bases and J 5 bases; nucleotides not matched to a gene: 11. The DNA for the CDR3 is TGTGCCAGCAGTTACGGGAATTACAGGGGTGGTACTGAAGCTTTCTTT. Translated, it gives CASSYGNYRGGTEAFF.

The chain couples TRBV5-1 to TRBJ2-5; 16 bases agree with TRBD2. The CDR3 has 17 amino acids. CDR1 and CDR2 from the germline V gene are SGHRS and YFSETQ. V gave up 4 bases and J gave up 1 base; unmatched junction bases: 4. The CDR3 sequence: CASSAGLAGGPQETQYF. CDR3 sequence (DNA): TGCGCCAGCAGCGCGGGACTAGCGGGAGGGCCCCAAGAGACCCAGTACTTC.

The count of this clone is one. The rearrangement uses TRBV6-6 and TRBJ1-4, with D maybe TRBD1 (6 bases). This CDR3 has 14 amino acids. The V and J ends lost 6 bases and 6 bases respectively, with 14 bases between them. The germline V gene has CDR1 MNHNY and CDR2 SVGAGI (reference sequence). The chain's CDR3 is CASSRDRFYEKLFF. DNA for the CDR3: TGTGCCAGCAGCCGCGACAGGTTTTATGAAAAACTGTTTTTT.

The chain combines TRBV6-5 with TRBJ1-1; D unclear. Germline CDR1 MNHEY, CDR2 SVGAGI. The CDR3 length is 15 residues. Trimming pared 6 bases from V and 0 bases from J, leaving 14 bases between. The CDR3 is CASSPRSPMNTEAFF. CDR3 nucleotide sequence: TGTGCCAGCAGCCCCCGGTCCCCTATGAACACTGAAGCTTTCTTT.

V usage is TRBV5-6 and J usage is TRBJ1-2; unclear D gene. CDR3 length: 17 residues. V lost 2 bases, J lost 2 bases, and 19 bases lay in between. Germline lookup yields CDR1 SGHDT and CDR2 YYEEEE. DNA for the CDR3: TGTGCCAGCAGCTTAGAAAGGCCTACGGGAAGAAACTATGGCTACACCTTC. Translation gives CASSLERPTGRNYGYTF.

CDR3 residues: CASSTGTGAFYGYTF. CDR3 sequence (DNA): TGTGCCAGCAGCACCGGGACAGGGGCTTTCTATGGCTACACCTTC. The chain is built from TRBV2 and TRBJ1-2; 10 bases line up with TRBD1. The CDR3 spans 15 residues. The J segment lost 4 bases and the V segment lost 6 bases, leaving 8 bases of the junction unmatched. CDR1 and CDR2 from the germline V gene are SNHLY and FYNNEI.

CDR3 region: CASNSLRDRSTGELFF. CDR3 bases: TGTGCCAGCAACTCTCTCCGGGACAGGTCCACCGGGGAGCTGTTTTTT. The chain employs TRBV3-1 (or the pseudogene TRBV3-2) and TRBJ2-2; 8 nucleotides match TRBD1. The CDR3 has 16 residues. Germline assignment: CDR1 LGHDT and CDR2 YNNKEL (reference sequence). Trimming removed 7 bases from V and 4 bases from J; junction bases left unmatched: 11.

V and J are TRBV5-6 and TRBJ2-7; 12 nucleotides agree with TRBD2. Trimming took 0 bases from V and 7 from J; bases not matched to a gene: 8. The CDR3 covers 16 residues. CDR1 SGHDT and CDR2 YYEEEE come from the germline V gene. CDR3 nucleotides: TGTGCCAGCAGCTTGGGGCTAGCGGGAGGGCCCAGGGAGCAGTACTTC. It is translated as CASSLGLAGGPREQYF.

This chain links TRBV7-7 with TRBJ2-5; D is possibly TRBD1 (6 bases). V lost 5 bases, J lost 4 bases, and 14 bases lay in between. The CDR3 is made up of 14 amino acids. Germline V gene sequence: CDR1 SSHAT, CDR2 FNYEAQ (reference sequence). Here the CDR3 DNA reads TGTGCCAGCAGCCCCGGGACATGGGGAGAGACCCAGTACTTC. This translates into CASSPGTWGETQYF.

This clone was counted only a few times. In DNA, the CDR3 is TGTGCCAGCAGCACCGAGACAGGGGAAGGCTACACCTTC. This codes for CASSTETGEGYTF. The chain employs TRBV28 and TRBJ1-2; 8 bases line up with TRBD1. Germline V lookup: CDR1 MDHEN, CDR2 SYDVKM. This CDR3 has 13 residues. Trimming took 6 bases from V and 8 from J; bases not matched to a gene: 8.

The chain combines TRBV27 with TRBJ1-1, with TRBD1 matching over 7 bases. This CDR3 is 14 amino acids long. The V gene's germline CDR1 is MNHEY and CDR2 SMNVEV (reference sequence). Trimming removed 4 bases from V and 5 bases from J; junction bases left unmatched: 7. CDR3 loop: CASSYEGAGTEAFF. The CDR3 DNA is TGTGCCAGCAGTTATGAGGGGGCTGGGACTGAAGCTTTCTTT.

The rearrangement joins TRBV2 to TRBJ2-1; perhaps TRBD2 as D (6 bases). The CDR3 has 14 residues. Looked up from germline, CDR1 is SNHLY and CDR2 is FYNNEI. Trimming pared 8 bases from V and 0 bases from J, leaving 11 bases between. The chain's CDR3 is CASPAGISYNEQFF. CDR3 DNA sequence: TGTGCCAGCCCAGCGGGTATCTCCTACAATGAGCAGTTCTTC.

The J gene is TRBJ1-4, the V gene TRBV18, with a tentative D call TRBD1 (6 bases). V lost 3 bases to trimming and J lost 0 bases, with 11 bases between them. Germline V lookup: CDR1 KGHSH, CDR2 LQKENI. The length of the CDR3 is 16 residues. CDR3 coding DNA: TGTGCCAGCTCACCCCGGACAGCTGCAACTAATGAAAAACTGTTTTTT. This translates into CASSPRTAATNEKLFF.

V and J are TRBV7-9 and TRBJ2-3; 9 bases line up with TRBD1. The V segment lost 3 bases and the J segment 8 bases; nucleotides outside the gene matches: 3. This CDR3 region has 13 residues. The germline V gene has CDR1 SEHNR and CDR2 FQNEAQ (reference sequence). The CDR3 reads CASSLGQGSTQYF. The CDR3 DNA sequence: TGTGCCAGCAGCTTGGGACAGGGTAGTACGCAGTATTTT. Together with reference TRBV7-9 and TRBJ2-3, the CDR3 gives the full variable domain: DTGVSQNPRHKITKRGQNVTFRCDPISEHNRLYWYRQTLGQGPEFLTYFQNEAQLEKSRLLSDRFSAERPKGSFSTLEIQRTEQGDSAMYLCASSLGQGSTQYFGPGTRLTVL.

The gene calls are TRBV7-3 and TRBJ2-7, with 11 bases lining up with TRBD1. The J segment lost 6 bases and the V segment lost 4 bases, leaving 8 bases of the junction unmatched. Looked up from germline, CDR1 is SGHTA and CDR2 is FQGTGA. CDR3 length equals 15 residues. The CDR3 loop reads CASSSDRTGGGEQYF. The CDR3 nucleotides are TGTGCCAGCAGCTCCGACCGGACAGGGGGCGGCGAGCAGTACTTC. Full variable domain (remainder filled in from reference TRBV7-3 and TRBJ2-7): GAGVSQTPSNKVTEKGKYVELRCDPISGHTALYWYRQSLGQGPEFLIYFQGTGAADDSGLPNDRFFAVRPEGSVSTLKIQRTERGDSAVYLCASSSDRTGGGEQYFGPGTRLTVT.

Regarding this clone: The same CDR3 is also encoded by other DNA sequences in this sample. This chain links TRBV7-9 with TRBJ2-2, with 7 bases aligning to TRBD1. This CDR3 contains 13 residues. J lost 5 bases, V lost 4 bases, and 1 base had no gene match. Germline V CDR1 and CDR2: SEHNR, FQNEAQ (reference sequence). CDR3 amino acids: CASSSQGTGELFF. The CDR3 bases are TGTGCCAGCAGCTCACAGGGGACCGGGGAGCTGTTTTTT.

The chain employs TRBV3-1 (or the pseudogene TRBV3-2) and TRBJ2-2; 9 bases are a match to TRBD1. CDR1 is LGHDT, CDR2 YNNKEL, per germline (reference sequence). The CDR3 length is 15 residues. The J segment lost 5 bases and the V segment lost 6 bases, leaving 7 bases of the junction unmatched. This chain's CDR3 is CASSTGGAWTGELFF. For the CDR3, the DNA is TGTGCCAGCAGTACAGGGGGCGCGTGGACCGGGGAGCTGTTTTTT.